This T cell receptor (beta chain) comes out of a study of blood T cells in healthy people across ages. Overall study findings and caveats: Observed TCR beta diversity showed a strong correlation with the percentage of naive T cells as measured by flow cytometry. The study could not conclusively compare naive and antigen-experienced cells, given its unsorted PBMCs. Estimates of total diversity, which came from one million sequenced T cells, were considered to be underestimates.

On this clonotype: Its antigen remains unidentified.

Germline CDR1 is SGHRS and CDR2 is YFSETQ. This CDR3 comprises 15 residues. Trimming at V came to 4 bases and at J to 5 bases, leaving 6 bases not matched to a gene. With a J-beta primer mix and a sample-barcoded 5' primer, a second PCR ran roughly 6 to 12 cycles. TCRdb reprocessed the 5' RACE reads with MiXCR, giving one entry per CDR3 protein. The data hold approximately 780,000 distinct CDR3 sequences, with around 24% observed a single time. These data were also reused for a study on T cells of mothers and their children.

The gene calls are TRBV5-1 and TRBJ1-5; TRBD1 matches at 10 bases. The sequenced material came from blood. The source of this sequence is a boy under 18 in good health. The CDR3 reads CASSAGTGVDQPQHF. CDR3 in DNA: TGCGCCAGCAGCGCCGGGACAGGGGTGGATCAGCCCCAGCATTTT.